The subject of this entry is one TCR beta chain. Antigen unknown. This specimen belongs to a study of blood T cells in healthy people across ages. Study observations and caveats: CMV status of donors was not determined, possibly confounding expanded clonotype changes.

The use of a sample-barcoded 5' primer and a J-beta primer mix characterized a second PCR of roughly 6 to 12 cycles. TCRdb independently ran MiXCR on the 5' RACE reads; one entry per CDR3 protein. The profile shows over a million distinct CDR3 sequences, 59% of them singletons. The CDR3 contains 13 residues. CDR1 SGDLS and CDR2 YYNGEE come from the germline V gene. V gene TRBV9 combines with J gene TRBJ2-4; 7 nucleotides line up with TRBD1. The J call may be faulty, since TRBJ2-7 better matches the DNA end. This clonotype was obtained from a man younger than 30 in good health. Sequencing used blood. CDR3 in amino acids: CASSVGTANEQYF. CDR3 in DNA: TGTGCCAGCAGCGTCGGGACAGCCAACGAGCAGTACTTC.